This T cell receptor (beta chain) derives from a study of shared clonotypes between healthy human individuals. Study background: Serving as donors were a couple of women and a few men, whose ages spanned 18 to 49.

Some clones are missing from TCRdb's copy, which holds only in-frame ones; the method was immunoSEQ multiplex PCR. The repertoire holds hundreds of thousands of clones, with about 98% as singletons. Naive CD8 isolation took CD45RO-negative cells positively selected for CCR7 and excluded terminally differentiated effector memory CD45RA+ cells. Sequencing was performed on naive CD8+ T cells sorted from blood. The source is a young man in good health.

The CDR3, as DNA: TGTGCCAGCTCACCACAGGGAATTGGGCAGCCCCAGCATTTT. The encoded protein is CASSPQGIGQPQHF. The V gene is TRBV18, the J gene TRBJ1-5; no clear D. CDR3 length: 14 amino acids. The germline CDR1 and CDR2 sequences are KGHSH and LQKENI. Trimming pared 1 base from V and 7 bases from J, leaving 11 bases between.